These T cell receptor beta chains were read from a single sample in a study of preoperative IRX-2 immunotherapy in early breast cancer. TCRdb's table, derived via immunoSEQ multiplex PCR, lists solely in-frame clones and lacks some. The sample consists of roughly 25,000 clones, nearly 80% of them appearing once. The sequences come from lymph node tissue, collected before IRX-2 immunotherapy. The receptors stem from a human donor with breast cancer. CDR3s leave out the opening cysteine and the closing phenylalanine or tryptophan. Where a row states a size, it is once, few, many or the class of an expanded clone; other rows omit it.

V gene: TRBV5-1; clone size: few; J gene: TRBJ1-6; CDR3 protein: ASSFRTGDNSPLH
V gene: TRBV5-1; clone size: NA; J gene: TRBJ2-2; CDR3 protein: ASSPQGPGNTGELF
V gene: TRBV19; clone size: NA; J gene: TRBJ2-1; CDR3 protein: ASSMERNNEQF
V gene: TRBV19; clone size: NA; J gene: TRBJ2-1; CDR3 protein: ASRRTGGSSEQF
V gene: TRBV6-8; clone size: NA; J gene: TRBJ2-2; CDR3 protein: ASSTSSPGELF
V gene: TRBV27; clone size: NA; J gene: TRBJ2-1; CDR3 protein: ASSLTRGVNNEQF
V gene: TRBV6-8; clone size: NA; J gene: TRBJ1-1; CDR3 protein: ASSYSTNLNTEAF
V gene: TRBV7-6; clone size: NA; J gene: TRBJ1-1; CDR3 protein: ASSLEEARNTEAF
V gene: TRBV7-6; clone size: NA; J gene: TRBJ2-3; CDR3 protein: ASSLVYAEDTQY
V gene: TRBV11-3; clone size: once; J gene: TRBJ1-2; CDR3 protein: ASSPGQGRRGDYT
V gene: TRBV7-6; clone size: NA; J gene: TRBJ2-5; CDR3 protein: ASSPGAGGLETQY
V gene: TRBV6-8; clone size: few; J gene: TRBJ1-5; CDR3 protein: ASSDYVRTGWNQPQH
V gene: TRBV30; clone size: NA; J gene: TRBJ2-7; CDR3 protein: AWSVWDTLGQY
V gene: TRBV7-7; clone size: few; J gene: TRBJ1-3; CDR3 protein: ANSPGPDSGNTIY
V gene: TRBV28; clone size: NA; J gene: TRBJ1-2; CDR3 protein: ASSSSRDRVNGYT
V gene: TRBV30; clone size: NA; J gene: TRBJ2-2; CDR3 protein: AWSENTGELF
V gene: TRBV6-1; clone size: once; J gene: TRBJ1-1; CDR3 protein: ASSEALQPNTEAF
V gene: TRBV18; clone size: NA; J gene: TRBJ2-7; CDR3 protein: ASSPGGLIGEQY
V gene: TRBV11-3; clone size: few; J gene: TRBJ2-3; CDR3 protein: ASSFYLAAFTDTQY
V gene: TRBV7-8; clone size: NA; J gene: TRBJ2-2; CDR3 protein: ASSLKGAGELF
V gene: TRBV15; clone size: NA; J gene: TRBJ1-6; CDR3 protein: ATSRLYFGQGDSPLH
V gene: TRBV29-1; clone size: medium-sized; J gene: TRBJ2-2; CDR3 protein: SVIGGAGELF
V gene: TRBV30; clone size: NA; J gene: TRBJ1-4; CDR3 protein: AWSDFNEKLF
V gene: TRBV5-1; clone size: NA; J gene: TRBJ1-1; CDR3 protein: ASSPKGSRPNTEAF
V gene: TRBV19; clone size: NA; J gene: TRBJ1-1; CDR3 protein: ATRTGGRNTEAF
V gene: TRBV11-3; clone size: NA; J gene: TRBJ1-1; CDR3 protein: ASSPRAGTVTEAF
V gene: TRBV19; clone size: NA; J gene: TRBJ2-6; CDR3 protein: ASSQGLGANVLT
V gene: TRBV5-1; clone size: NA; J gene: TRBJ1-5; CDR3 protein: ASSPRGLGGNQPQH
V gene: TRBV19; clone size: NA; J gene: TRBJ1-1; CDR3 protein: ASSSRRLTEAF
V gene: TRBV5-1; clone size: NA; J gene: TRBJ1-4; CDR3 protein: ASSWDRDRGGTNEKLF
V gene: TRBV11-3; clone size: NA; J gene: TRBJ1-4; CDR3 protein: ASTMGKTYEKLF
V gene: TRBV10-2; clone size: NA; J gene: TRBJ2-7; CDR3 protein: ASRVRTGTGYWYEQY
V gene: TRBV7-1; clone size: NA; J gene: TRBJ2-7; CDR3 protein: ASTLGSSPEQY
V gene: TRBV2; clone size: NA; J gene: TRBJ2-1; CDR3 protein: ASKGLAGGPSSYNEQF
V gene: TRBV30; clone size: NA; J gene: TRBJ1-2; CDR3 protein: AWRTNRGKRGYGYT
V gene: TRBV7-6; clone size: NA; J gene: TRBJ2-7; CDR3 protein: ASSLTLTTGIPYEQY
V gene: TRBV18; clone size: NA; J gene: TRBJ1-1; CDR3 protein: ASSLGQGATEAF
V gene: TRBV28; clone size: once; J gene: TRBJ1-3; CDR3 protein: ASSPRASGGNTIY
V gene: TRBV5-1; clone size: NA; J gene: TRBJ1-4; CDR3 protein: ASSLGVHTNEKLF
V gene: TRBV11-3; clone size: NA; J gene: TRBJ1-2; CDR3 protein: ASSSGANPNYGYT
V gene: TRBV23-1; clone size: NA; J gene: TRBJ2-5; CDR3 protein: ASRQEGEETQY